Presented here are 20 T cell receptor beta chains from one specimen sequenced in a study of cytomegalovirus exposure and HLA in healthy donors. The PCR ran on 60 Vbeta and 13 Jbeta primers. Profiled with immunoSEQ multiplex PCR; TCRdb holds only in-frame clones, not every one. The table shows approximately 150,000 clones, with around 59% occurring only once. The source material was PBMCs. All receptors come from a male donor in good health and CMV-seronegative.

The CDR3 region is CASSSPDRQETQYF. The CDR3, as DNA: TGTGCCAGCAGTTCTCCGGACAGGCAAGAGACCCAGTACTTC. The chain couples TRBV28 to TRBJ2-5; the match to TRBD1 covers 7 bases. The germline V gene encodes CDR1 MDHEN and CDR2 SYDVKM. J was trimmed by 2 bases and V by 4 bases; bases with no gene match: 4. This CDR3 is 14 amino acids long.

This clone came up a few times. CDR3 DNA: TGTGCCAGCAGCCCAGGGACAGGAACTCCTCCTACCTTC. Encoded protein: CASSPGTGTPPTF. The chain links TRBV7-6 to TRBJ1-2; 8 nucleotides align to TRBD1. The V segment lost 5 bases and the J segment 14 bases; nucleotides outside the gene matches: 13. Germline assignment: CDR1 SGHVS and CDR2 FNYEAQ. CDR3 length: 13 residues.

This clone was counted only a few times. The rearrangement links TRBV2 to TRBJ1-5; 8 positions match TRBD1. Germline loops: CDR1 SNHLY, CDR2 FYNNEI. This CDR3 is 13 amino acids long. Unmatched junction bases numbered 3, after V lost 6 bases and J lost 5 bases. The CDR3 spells CASRGTGHQPQHF. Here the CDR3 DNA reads TGTGCCAGCAGGGGGACAGGCCATCAGCCCCAGCATTTT. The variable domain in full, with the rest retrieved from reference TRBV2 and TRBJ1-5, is EPEVTQTPSHQVTQMGQEVILRCVPISNHLYFYWYRQILGQKVEFLVSFYNNEISEKSEIFDDQFSVERPDGSNFTLKIRSTKLEDSAMYFCASRGTGHQPQHFGDGTRLSIL.

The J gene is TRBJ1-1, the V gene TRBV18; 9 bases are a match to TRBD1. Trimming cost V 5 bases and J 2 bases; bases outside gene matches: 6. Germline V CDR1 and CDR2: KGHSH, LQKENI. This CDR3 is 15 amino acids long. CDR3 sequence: CASSSRDRVNTEAFF. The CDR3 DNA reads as TGTGCCAGCTCATCCCGGGACAGGGTCAACACTGAAGCTTTCTTT.

CDR3: CASSEEGAYNSPLHF. As DNA, the CDR3 is TGTGCCAGCAGTGAAGAGGGTGCCTATAATTCACCCCTCCACTTT. The chain employs TRBV25-1 and TRBJ1-6; D remains unclear. The CDR3 is 15 amino acids. Germline values: CDR1 MGHDK, CDR2 SYGVNS. The V and J ends lost 2 bases and 2 bases respectively, with 7 bases between them.

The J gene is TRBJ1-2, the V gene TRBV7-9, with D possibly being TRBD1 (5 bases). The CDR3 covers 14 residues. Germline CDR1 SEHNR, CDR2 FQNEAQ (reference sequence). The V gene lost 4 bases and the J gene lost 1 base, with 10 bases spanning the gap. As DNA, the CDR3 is TGTGCCAGCAGCTATTGGCAGGGTAACTATGGCTACACCTTC. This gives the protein CASSYWQGNYGYTF.

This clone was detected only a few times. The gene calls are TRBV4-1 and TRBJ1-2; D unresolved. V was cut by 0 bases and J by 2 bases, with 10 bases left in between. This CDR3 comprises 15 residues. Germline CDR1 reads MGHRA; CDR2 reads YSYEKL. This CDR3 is CASSQEAWENYGYTF. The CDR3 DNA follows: TGCGCCAGCAGCCAAGAAGCGTGGGAGAACTATGGCTACACCTTC.

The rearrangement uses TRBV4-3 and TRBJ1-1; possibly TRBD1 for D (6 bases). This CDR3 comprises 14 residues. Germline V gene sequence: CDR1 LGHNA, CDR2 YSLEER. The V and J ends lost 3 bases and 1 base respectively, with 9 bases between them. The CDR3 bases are TGCGCCAGCAGCCATAGGGGGTGGAACACTGAAGCTTTCTTT. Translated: CASSHRGWNTEAFF.

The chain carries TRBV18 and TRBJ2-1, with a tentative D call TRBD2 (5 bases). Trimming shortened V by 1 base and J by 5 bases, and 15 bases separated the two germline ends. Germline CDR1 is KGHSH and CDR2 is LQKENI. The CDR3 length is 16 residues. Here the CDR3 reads CASSPQAGRENNEQFF. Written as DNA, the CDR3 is TGTGCCAGCTCACCACAGGCCGGTCGGGAAAACAATGAGCAGTTCTTC.

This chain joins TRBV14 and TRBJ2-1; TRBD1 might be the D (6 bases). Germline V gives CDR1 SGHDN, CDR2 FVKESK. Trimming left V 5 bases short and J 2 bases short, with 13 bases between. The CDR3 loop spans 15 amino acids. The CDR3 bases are TGTGCCAGCAGCGACCAGGGGTTACCCTACAATGAGCAGTTCTTC. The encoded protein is CASSDQGLPYNEQFF.

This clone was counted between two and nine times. The CDR3 region is CASSYYAQEPWETQYF. The CDR3 DNA follows: TGTGCCAGCAGTTACTACGCCCAAGAGCCCTGGGAGACCCAGTACTTC. This chain joins TRBV6-5 and TRBJ2-5; D remains ambiguous. Trimming removed 1 base from V and 5 bases from J, with 17 bases in between. CDR3 size: 16 residues. The V gene's germline CDR1 is MNHEY and CDR2 SVGAGI.

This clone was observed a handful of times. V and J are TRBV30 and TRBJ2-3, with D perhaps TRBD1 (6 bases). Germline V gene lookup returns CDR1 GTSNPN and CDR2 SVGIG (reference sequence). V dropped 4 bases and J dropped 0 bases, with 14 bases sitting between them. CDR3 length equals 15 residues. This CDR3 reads CAWTRGPSSTDTQYF. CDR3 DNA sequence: TGTGCCTGGACCAGGGGACCGTCTAGCACAGATACGCAGTATTTT.

This CDR3 is CASSSRDRSKVATNEKLFF. The CDR3 DNA reads TGTGCCAGCAGCTCGCGGGACAGGTCTAAAGTTGCAACTAATGAAAAACTGTTTTTT. The gene calls are TRBV7-8 and TRBJ1-4, with TRBD1 matching 8 bases. CDR1 is SGHVS and CDR2 is FQNEAQ in the germline V gene. With V trimmed by 4 bases and J by 0 bases, 13 bases remained unmatched. The CDR3 spans 19 residues.

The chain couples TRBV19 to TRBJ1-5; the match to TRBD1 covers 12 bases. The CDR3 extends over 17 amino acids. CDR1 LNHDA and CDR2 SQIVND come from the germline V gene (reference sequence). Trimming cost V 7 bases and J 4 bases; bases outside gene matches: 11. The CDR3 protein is CASKSRGTGGENQPQHF. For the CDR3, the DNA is TGTGCCAGTAAGTCGAGGGGGACAGGGGGCGAAAATCAGCCCCAGCATTTT. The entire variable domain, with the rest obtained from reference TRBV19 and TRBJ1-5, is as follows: DGGITQSPKYLFRKEGQNVTLSCEQNLNHDAMYWYRQDPGQGLRLIYYSQIVNDFQKGDIAEGYSVSREKKESFPLTVTSAQKNPTAFYLCASKSRGTGGENQPQHFGDGTRLSIL.

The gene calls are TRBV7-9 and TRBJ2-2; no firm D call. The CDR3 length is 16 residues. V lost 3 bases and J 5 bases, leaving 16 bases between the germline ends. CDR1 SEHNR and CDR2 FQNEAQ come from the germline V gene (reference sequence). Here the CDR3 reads CASSFRQQRLTGELFF. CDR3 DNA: TGTGCCAGCAGCTTTCGTCAGCAAAGACTGACCGGGGAGCTGTTTTTT. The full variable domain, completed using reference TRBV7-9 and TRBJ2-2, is DTGVSQNPRHKITKRGQNVTFRCDPISEHNRLYWYRQTLGQGPEFLTYFQNEAQLEKSRLLSDRFSAERPKGSFSTLEIQRTEQGDSAMYLCASSFRQQRLTGELFFGEGSRLTVL.

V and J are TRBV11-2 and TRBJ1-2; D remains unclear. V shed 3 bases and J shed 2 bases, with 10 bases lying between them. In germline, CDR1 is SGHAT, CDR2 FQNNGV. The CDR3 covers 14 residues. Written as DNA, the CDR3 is TGTGCCAGCAGCTTCCAGAGGTCCAACTATGGCTACACCTTC. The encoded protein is CASSFQRSNYGYTF.

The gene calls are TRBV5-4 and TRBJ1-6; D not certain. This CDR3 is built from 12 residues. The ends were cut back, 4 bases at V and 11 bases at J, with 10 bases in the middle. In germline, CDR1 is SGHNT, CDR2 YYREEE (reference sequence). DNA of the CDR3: TGTGCCAGCAGCGGCGGCCCTACACCCCTCCACTTT. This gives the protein CASSGGPTPLHF.

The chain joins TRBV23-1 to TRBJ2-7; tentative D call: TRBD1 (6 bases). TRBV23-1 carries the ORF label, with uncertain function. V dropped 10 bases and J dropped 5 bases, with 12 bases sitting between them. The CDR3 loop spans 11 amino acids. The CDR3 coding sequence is TGCGCCACCGACAGGTCCCACGAGCAGTACTTC. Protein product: CATDRSHEQYF.

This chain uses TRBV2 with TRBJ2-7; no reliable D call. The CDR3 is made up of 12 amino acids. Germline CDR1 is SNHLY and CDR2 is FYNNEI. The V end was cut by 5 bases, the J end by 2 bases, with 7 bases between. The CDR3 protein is CASSPQAYEQYF. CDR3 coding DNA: TGTGCCAGCAGTCCACAAGCCTACGAGCAGTACTTC.

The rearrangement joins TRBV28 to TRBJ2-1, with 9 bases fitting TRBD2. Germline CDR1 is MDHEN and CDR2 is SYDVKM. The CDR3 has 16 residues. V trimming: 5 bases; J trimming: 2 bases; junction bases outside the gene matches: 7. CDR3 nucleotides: TGTGCCAGCAGTACCCAAGCGGGGGGCCCCTACAATGAGCAGTTCTTC. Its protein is CASSTQAGGPYNEQFF.